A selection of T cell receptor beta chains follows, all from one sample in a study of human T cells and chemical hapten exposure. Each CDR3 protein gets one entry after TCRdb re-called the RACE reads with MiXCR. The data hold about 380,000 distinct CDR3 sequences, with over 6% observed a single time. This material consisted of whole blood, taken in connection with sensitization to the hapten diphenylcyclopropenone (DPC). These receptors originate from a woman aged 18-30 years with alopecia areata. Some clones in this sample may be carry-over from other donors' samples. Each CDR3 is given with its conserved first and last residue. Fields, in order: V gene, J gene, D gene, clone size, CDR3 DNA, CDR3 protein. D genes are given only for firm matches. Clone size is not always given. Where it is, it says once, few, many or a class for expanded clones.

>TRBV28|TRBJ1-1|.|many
TGTGCCAGCAGTTCACAAATTGAAGCTTTCTTT
CASSSQIEAFF
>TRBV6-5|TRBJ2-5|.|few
TGTGCCAGCAGTTACTCGTGGGACGGGACCCAGTACTTC
CASSYSWDGTQYF
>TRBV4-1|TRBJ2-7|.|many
TGCGCCAGCAGCCAAGTATTCGGGAGGGACAGCGCCTACGAGCAGTACTTC
CASSQVFGRDSAYEQYF
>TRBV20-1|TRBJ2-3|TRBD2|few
TGCAGTGCTCCCCTAATGGAAAGCGGGGGGGCGTTATACACAGATACGCAGTATTTT
CSAPLMESGGALYTDTQYF
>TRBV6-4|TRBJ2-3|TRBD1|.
TGTGCCAGCAGTGACAAAGGGACAGGCACCCCAGATACGCAGTATTTT
CASSDKGTGTPDTQYF
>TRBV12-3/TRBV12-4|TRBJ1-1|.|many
TGTGCCAGCAGCCAAGGGAGGGTTACTGAAGCTTTCTTT
CASSQGRVTEAFF
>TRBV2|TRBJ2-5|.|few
TGTGCCTCCGGGAATCGCCAAGAGACCCAGTACTTC
CASGNRQETQYF
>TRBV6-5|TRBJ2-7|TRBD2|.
TGTGCCAGCAGTTACTCTGGGGGACTAGCGGGGTCCGAGCAGTACTTC
CASSYSGGLAGSEQYF
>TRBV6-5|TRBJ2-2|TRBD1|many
TGTGCCAGCCGTTCCGGACAGGGCCGGACCGTGGTGGGCACCGGGGAGCTGTTTTTT
CASRSGQGRTVVGTGELFF
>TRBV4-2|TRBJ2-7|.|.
TGTGCCAGCAGCCAAGATCGGCTAGCGCCTGGGGGGGAGCAGTACTTC
CASSQDRLAPGGEQYF
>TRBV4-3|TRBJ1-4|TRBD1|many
TGCGCCAGCAGCCAGGGACAGCAACTAATCGGAAAACTGTTTTTT
CASSQGQQLIGKLFF
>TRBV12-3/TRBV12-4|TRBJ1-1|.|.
TGTGCCAGCAGCCGTACCGCAGGGGAGGCTTTCTTT
CASSRTAGEAFF
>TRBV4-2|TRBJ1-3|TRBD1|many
TGTGCCAGCAGCCAGGCTGACAGGGTGGCTGGAAACACCATATATTTT
CASSQADRVAGNTIYF
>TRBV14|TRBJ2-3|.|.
TGTGCCAGCAGGAGAGGGACTGTTTCGACAGATACGCAGTATTTT
CASRRGTVSTDTQYF
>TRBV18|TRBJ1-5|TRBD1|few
TGTGCCAGCTCAGGGACAGGGCAGGCTCAGCCCCAGCATTTT
CASSGTGQAQPQHF
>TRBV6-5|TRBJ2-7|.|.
TGTGCCAGCAGGCCCGGGACCGTGACCTACGAGCAGTACTTC
CASRPGTVTYEQYF
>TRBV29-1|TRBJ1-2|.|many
TGCAGCGTTCTGGAAGGCACTGGCTACACCTTC
CSVLEGTGYTF
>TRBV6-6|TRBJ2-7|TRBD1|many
TGTGCCAGCAGTTACAAGACAGGGGACCTTTACGAGCAGTACTTC
CASSYKTGDLYEQYF
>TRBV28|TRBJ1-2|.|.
TGTGCCAGCAGTTCGACGACAGAGAACCGTGGCTACACCTTC
CASSSTTENRGYTF
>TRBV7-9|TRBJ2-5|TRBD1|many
TGTGCCAGCAGCCGGGACAGGTCGCAAGAGACCCAGTACTTC
CASSRDRSQETQYF
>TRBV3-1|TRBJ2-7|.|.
TGTGCCAGCAGCCAAGGGTACGGGGGCGAGCAGTACTTC
CASSQGYGGEQYF
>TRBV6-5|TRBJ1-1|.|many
TGTGCCAGCAGTTACCAGGGGAGAGCTTTCTTT
CASSYQGRAFF
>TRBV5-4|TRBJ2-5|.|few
TGTGCCAGCAGCAGAAGGACAGCCCAAGAGACCCAGTACTTC
CASSRRTAQETQYF
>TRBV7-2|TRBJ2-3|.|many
TGTGCCAGCAGCGGGGTGGATACGCAGTATTTT
CASSGVDTQYF